Below, 14 T cell receptor beta chains from the same sample are listed, as sequenced in a study of shared clonotypes between healthy human individuals. The repertoire was sequenced with immunoSEQ multiplex PCR; TCRdb's copy has only in-frame clones and lacks some. The sample holds roughly 2.6 million clones, 85% to 95% seen once. Sequencing input: naive CD4+ T cells sorted from blood. Subset indicated: CD45RA+ positively selected. The receptor set was obtained from a young man in good health.

The chain joins TRBV10-3 to TRBJ2-5; 12 bases are shared with TRBD1. The CDR3 is made up of 16 amino acids. Germline CDR1 ENHRY, CDR2 SYGVKD. Losses at the gene ends were 3 bases for V and 5 bases for J; bases not matched to a gene: 7. The CDR3 DNA reads TGTGCCATCAGTGACCGGGGACAGGGGGCGAGGGAGACCCAGTACTTC. It codes for CAISDRGQGARETQYF.

This chain links TRBV19 with TRBJ1-1; no clear D. Germline V gene sequence: CDR1 LNHDA, CDR2 SQIVND (reference sequence). The V gene lost 7 bases and the J gene lost 0 bases, with 18 bases spanning the gap. The CDR3 is 16 residues long. CDR3 sequence: CASTTSAGFLNTEAFF. Here the CDR3 DNA reads TGTGCCAGTACCACTTCGGCGGGGTTCTTGAACACTGAAGCTTTCTTT.

V usage is TRBV6-1 and J usage is TRBJ2-1; 11 bases fit TRBD2. Germline trimming cut 4 bases from V and 9 bases from J; bases unmatched to any gene: 11. CDR1 is MNHNS and CDR2 is SASEGT in the germline V gene. The CDR3 sequence is 16 residues long. The CDR3 DNA reads TGTGCCAGCAGTGGCCTAGTAGCGGGGGGGCCTAGTGAGCAGTTCTTC. Encoded protein: CASSGLVAGGPSEQFF.

The gene calls are TRBV6-1 and TRBJ2-5, with a weak D call TRBD1 (6 bases). V was clipped by 0 bases and J by 3 bases, with 11 bases between them. This CDR3 is built from 15 residues. Germline CDR1 is MNHNS and CDR2 is SASEGT. CDR3 in DNA: TGTGCCAGCAGTGAAGCGCTTCAGGGGAAAGAGACCCAGTACTTC. This gives the protein CASSEALQGKETQYF.

The chain employs TRBV2 and TRBJ2-7; unclear D gene. Trimming left V 3 bases short and J 2 bases short, with 8 bases between. The CDR3 length is 13 residues. Looked up from germline, CDR1 is SNHLY and CDR2 is FYNNEI. DNA of the CDR3: TGTGCCAGCAGTGACACCCTTCCCTACGAGCAGTACTTC. Amino acids: CASSDTLPYEQYF.

The V and J genes are TRBV5-1 and TRBJ2-7; D ambiguous. Germline V lookup: CDR1 SGHRS, CDR2 YFSETQ. There are 14 residues in the CDR3. Trimming cost V 0 bases and J 2 bases, with 9 bases left between them. The CDR3 here is CASSLGTPPYEQYF. The CDR3 coding sequence is TGCGCCAGCAGCTTGGGGACGCCTCCCTACGAGCAGTACTTC.

The V call is TRBV7-2, the J call TRBJ1-1; D is unclear. This CDR3 comprises 15 residues. V was pared by 1 base and J by 4 bases, with 13 bases between. Germline CDR1 SGHTA, CDR2 FQGNSA. The CDR3 DNA reads as TGTGCCAGCAGCTTAGGTCTGGGTCTGAGCACTGAAGCTTTCTTT. Protein: CASSLGLGLSTEAFF. Full variable domain (outside the CDR3, taken from reference TRBV7-2 and TRBJ1-1): GAGVSQSPSNKVTEKGKDVELRCDPISGHTALYWYRQSLGQGLEFLIYFQGNSAPDKSGLPSDRFSAERTGGSVSTLTIQRTQQEDSAVYLCASSLGLGLSTEAFFGQGTRLTVV.

The CDR3 reads CAISESPGSPLAYYGYTF. As DNA, the CDR3 is TGTGCCATCAGTGAGTCTCCCGGCAGTCCGTTGGCGTACTATGGCTACACCTTC. The V call is TRBV10-3, the J call TRBJ1-2; no clear D. The CDR3 is 18 residues long. Germline CDR1 reads ENHRY; CDR2 reads SYGVKD. V shed 0 bases and J shed 3 bases, with 20 bases lying between them.

The V and J genes are TRBV5-1 and TRBJ2-7; a possible D gene is TRBD2 (6 bases). Trimming removed 0 bases at V and 4 bases at J, with 11 bases between. The CDR3 is 14 residues long. Germline CDR1 and CDR2: SGHRS and YFSETQ. In DNA form, the CDR3 reads TGCGCCAGCAGCTTGGAACTAGCCAGTTACGAGCAGTACTTC. It yields the protein CASSLELASYEQYF. The entire variable domain, with the rest obtained from reference TRBV5-1 and TRBJ2-7, is as follows: KAGVTQTPRYLIKTRGQQVTLSCSPISGHRSVSWYQQTPGQGLQFLFEYFSETQRNKGNFPGRFSGRQFSNSRSEMNVSTLELGDSALYLCASSLELASYEQYFGPGTRLTVT.

The genes are TRBV18 and TRBJ2-7; possible D gene TRBD1, 6 bases. This CDR3 spans 14 amino acids. V lost 5 bases and J 5 bases, leaving 16 bases between the germline ends. CDR1 is KGHSH, CDR2 LQKENI, per germline. CDR3 amino acids: CASSAGTSAHEQYF. The CDR3 nucleotides read TGTGCCAGCTCAGCCGGGACATCCGCACACGAGCAGTACTTC.

In this sample, this clone turned up once. This same CDR3 is encoded by further DNA sequences in the sample. The DNA of the CDR3 is TGTGCCAGCAGCGCGGGGACAGGGCACTACGAGCAGTACTTC. This encodes CASSAGTGHYEQYF. The chain is built from TRBV9 and TRBJ2-7; 9 nucleotides match TRBD1. Germline V gives CDR1 SGDLS, CDR2 YYNGEE. The CDR3 is 14 residues long. V shed 3 bases and J 3 bases; nucleotides not matched to a gene: 4.

V and J are TRBV6-5 and TRBJ1-4; possible D gene TRBD1, 5 bases. Trimming pared 6 bases from V and 6 bases from J, leaving 11 bases between. The CDR3 totals 13 residues. Germline CDR1 reads MNHEY; CDR2 reads SVGAGI. CDR3 nucleotide sequence: TGTGCCAGCAGCTCGGGACGGTATGAAAAACTGTTTTTT. Its translation: CASSSGRYEKLFF.

V is TRBV19 and J is TRBJ2-3, with TRBD1 identical over 8 bases. Trimming took 5 bases from V and 5 from J; bases not matched to a gene: 6. The length of the CDR3 is 14 residues. Germline lookup yields CDR1 LNHDA and CDR2 SQIVND (reference sequence). CDR3 amino acids: CASSADRELDTQYF. The CDR3 bases are TGTGCCAGTAGTGCGGACAGGGAATTAGATACGCAGTATTTT. The full variable domain, its missing parts supplied by reference TRBV19 and TRBJ2-3, is DGGITQSPKYLFRKEGQNVTLSCEQNLNHDAMYWYRQDPGQGLRLIYYSQIVNDFQKGDIAEGYSVSREKKESFPLTVTSAQKNPTAFYLCASSADRELDTQYFGPGTRLTVL.

CDR3 sequence: CASRQTSGGVPDTQYF. CDR3 in DNA: TGTGCCAGCAGACAGACTAGCGGAGGGGTCCCAGATACGCAGTATTTT. This chain connects TRBV7-2 to TRBJ2-3; 9 positions match TRBD2. Germline CDR1 SGHTA, CDR2 FQGNSA. The CDR3 has 16 residues. J was trimmed by 4 bases and V by 6 bases; bases with no gene match: 11.